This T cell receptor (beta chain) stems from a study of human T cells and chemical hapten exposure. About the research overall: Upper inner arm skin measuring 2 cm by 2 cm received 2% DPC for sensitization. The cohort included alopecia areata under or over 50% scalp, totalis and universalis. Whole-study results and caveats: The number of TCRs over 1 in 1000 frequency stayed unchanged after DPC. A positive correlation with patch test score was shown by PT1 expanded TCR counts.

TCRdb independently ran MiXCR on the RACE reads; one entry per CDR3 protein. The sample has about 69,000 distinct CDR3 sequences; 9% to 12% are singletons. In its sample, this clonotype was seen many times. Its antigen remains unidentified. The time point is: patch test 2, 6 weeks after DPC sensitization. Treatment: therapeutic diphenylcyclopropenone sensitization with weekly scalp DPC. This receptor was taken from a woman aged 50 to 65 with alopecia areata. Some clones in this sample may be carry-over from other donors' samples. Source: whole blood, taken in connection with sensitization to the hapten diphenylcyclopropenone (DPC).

The CDR3 coding sequence is TGTGCCAGCAGTTTGGACGTAAGCACAGATACGCAGTATTTT. Residues: CASSLDVSTDTQYF. The chain is built from TRBV27 and TRBJ2-3; D is undetermined. Germline V gene data show CDR1 as MNHEY and CDR2 as SMNVEV (reference sequence). The V end was cut by 3 bases, the J end by 0 bases, with 7 bases between. The CDR3 runs 14 residues.